This TCR beta chain was retrieved from a study of CD8+CD57+ T cells in acquired aplastic anemia. Broader study findings: Compared with total CD4+ and CD8+ cell pools, patient CD8+CD57+ cells were less diverse.

Genomic DNA acted as the template from which TCR beta VDJ combination and CDR3 sequence profiling were carried out. TCRdb processed the reads anew with MiXCR; each CDR3 protein has one entry. In the table there are around 17,000 distinct CDR3 sequences, roughly two fifths of which are singletons. Individuals selected for sequencing had exhibited CD8+CD57+ cell expansion on flow cytometry. CDR1 and CDR2 from the germline V gene are LNHNV and YYDKDF (reference sequence). CDR3 size: 16 residues. Trimming removed 3 bases from V and 2 bases from J; junction bases left unmatched: 8. A word on this clonotype: Its specificity is not known.

The chain uses TRBV15 and TRBJ2-5; 8 bases map to TRBD1. Sequencing was performed on CD8+CD57+ T cells sorted from PBMCs. Subset denoted: bead-enriched CD8+CD57+ effector memory T cells from SAA patients. This TCR was sampled from a human donor with aplastic anemia. The CDR3 here is CATSSDWDRTQETQYF. The CDR3 region has the DNA TGTGCCACCAGCAGCGATTGGGACAGGACTCAAGAGACCCAGTACTTC.